The T cell receptor (beta chain) described here comes from a study of shared clonotypes between healthy human individuals. Overall study results and limits: Clonotype sharing across several donors was observed for approximately 5% of naive CD4 clonotypes.

CDR3 size: 14 residues. Germline values: CDR1 SGHVS, CDR2 FNYEAQ. Trimming took 4 bases from V and 1 from J; bases not matched to a gene: 2. Concerning this clone: Its target is not known.

Study donors comprised healthy, HIV-negative adults devoid of recent acute infection or vaccination. Every donor was a Caucasian adult from Nashville, Tennessee. Sequenced by immunoSEQ multiplex PCR; TCRdb stores in-frame clones only, minus some. The repertoire holds millions of clones, with about 95% as singletons. The origin of this receptor is a man between 18 and 35 years old in good health. The chain employs TRBV7-6 and TRBJ2-5; 8 bases line up with TRBD2. The sequencing sample was made of naive CD4+ T cells sorted from blood. Subset defined: CD45RA+ positively selected. The chain's CDR3 is CASSSGTSQETQYF. The CDR3 bases are TGTGCCAGCAGCTCAGGGACTAGCCAAGAGACCCAGTACTTC.